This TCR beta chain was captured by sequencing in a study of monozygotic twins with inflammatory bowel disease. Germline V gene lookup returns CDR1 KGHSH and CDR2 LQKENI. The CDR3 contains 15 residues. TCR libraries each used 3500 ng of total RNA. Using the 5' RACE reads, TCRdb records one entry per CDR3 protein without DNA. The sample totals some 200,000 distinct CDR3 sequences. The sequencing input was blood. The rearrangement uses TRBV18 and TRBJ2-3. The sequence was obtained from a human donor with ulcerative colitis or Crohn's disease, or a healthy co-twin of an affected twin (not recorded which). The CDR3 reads CASSQQGAHTDTQYF.